This section outlines one T cell receptor (beta chain) sequence together with its context. Its specificity is not known. The entry originates in a study of T cells expressing NK-cell markers. As the method of synthesis, 5'RACE template switching with UMIs yielded TCR beta cDNA. From the 5' RACE reads, TCRdb lists one entry per CDR3 protein and no DNA. The sample has 500,000 to 600,000 distinct CDR3 sequences. Study-level results: These clonotypes, the leaders elsewhere, also led the CD3+CD56-NKG2C+ fraction in a few donors. The contribution of dominant NKG2C+ clonotypes to CD8+ T cells in about 6 donors was roughly 1.0-7.5%.

The receptor's source is a man younger than 35 in good health. Material for sequencing was blood T cells: a sorted CD56 or NKG2C T cell subset, CD4+ or CD8+ T cells, or bulk PBMC T cells (not recorded which).

This chain's CDR3 is CASSYHLSGTTYEQFF. This rearrangement joins TRBV6-2 or TRBV6-3 to TRBJ2-1. The CDR3 totals 16 residues. Germline-derived CDR1 and CDR2 are MNHEY and SVGEGT.